This T cell receptor beta chain was sequenced for a study of blood T cell repertoires in COVID-19 (dated by TCRdb to 2019 to 2021). About the study as a whole: The collaborator samples originated in the United States, Italy and Spain and spanned the acute and convalescent phases of COVID-19. The material from the prospective study consisted of cDNA or gDNA derived from T cells, B-cell-depleted T cells, or PBMCs. The dataset comprised deeply sampled blood TCRbeta repertoires from subjects exposed to, actively infected with, or recovered from COVID-19. A freely available public database, intended as a resource for researchers studying the immune response to SARS-CoV-2, is where the repertoires were released. The samples were drawn from two sources: the first 160 participants of the ongoing ImmuneRACE study, and 1,000 to 1,500 subjects contributed by 6 global collaborators. Sample metadata almost always included a de-identified subject ID, COVID-19 status, age in years and sex. Where available, HLA class I and class II types were obtained from metadata supplied by the sample provider rather than from assay-based typing. General conclusions and limits of the study: How much clinical and demographic metadata was included differed by source and by participant, and the metadata was provided uncurated.

Looking up the germline V gene yields CDR1 MGHRA and CDR2 YSYEKL. The CDR3 contains 14 residues, cysteine and phenylalanine counted. Only the CDR3 DNA stays, 42 bases, in frame from base 1. The V and J ends are trimmed by 2 bases and 7 bases, leaving 12 bases between them. TCRbeta CDR3 regions were amplified from genomic DNA using the immunoSEQ Assay, a bias-controlled multiplex PCR. From the authors' description of their analysis: Nucleated cell counts per sample were estimated from amplification of reference gene primers within the assay. To quantify the absolute abundance of each unique TCRbeta CDR3 rearrangement, sequence reads were collapsed and filtered. For each sample, productive Simpson clonality was calculated as the square root of Simpson's diversity index across productive rearrangements. TCRdb mirrors the immuneACCESS table, restricted to in-frame sequences. Some clones are absent from its copies; in checked studies, under half trace to an unresolved V gene, and the reason for the others is unknown. The DNA gave D and trimming, while V, J and clone size come from that table. The sample has about 280,000 clones on record, roughly 87% of them singletons. The ten largest make up just under 9.5% of the sample.

The collaborating institutions used their own protocols to collect whole blood in K2EDTA tubes. For TCRbeta analysis, collaborator samples were shipped as frozen whole blood, as isolated PBMCs, or as DNA extracted from either sample type. Concerning this clone itself: Its binding antigen is unknown. No much larger clone exists at a distance of one base, and base qualities are not known.

Sequenced: peripheral blood. The TCR sequence derives from a man in his late teens or twenties with active or convalescent COVID-19. The chain is made from TRBV4-1 and TRBJ2-1; the D region possibly corresponds to TRBD2 (5 bases align). The CDR3 region reads CASSQNGLGNEQFF. The DNA sequence is TGCGCCAGCAGCCAAAACGGACTTGGGAATGAGCAGTTCTTC.